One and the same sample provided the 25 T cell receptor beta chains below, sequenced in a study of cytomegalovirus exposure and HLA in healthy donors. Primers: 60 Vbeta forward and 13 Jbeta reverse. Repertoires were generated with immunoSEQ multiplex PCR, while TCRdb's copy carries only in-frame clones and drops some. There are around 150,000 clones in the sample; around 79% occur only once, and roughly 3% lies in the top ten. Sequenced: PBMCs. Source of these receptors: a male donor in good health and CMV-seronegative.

The CDR3 nucleotides are TGTGCCAGCTCACCCGACAGGGGTGGGACTGAAGCTTTCTTT. This sequence encodes CASSPDRGGTEAFF. The chain joins TRBV18 to TRBJ1-1, with 8 positions matching TRBD1. Germline values: CDR1 KGHSH, CDR2 LQKENI. The CDR3 runs 14 residues. The J segment lost 5 bases and the V segment lost 3 bases, leaving 5 bases of the junction unmatched.

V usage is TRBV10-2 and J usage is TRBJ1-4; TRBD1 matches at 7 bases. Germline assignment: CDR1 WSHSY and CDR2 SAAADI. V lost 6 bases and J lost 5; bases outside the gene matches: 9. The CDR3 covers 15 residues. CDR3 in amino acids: CASSAGTVENEKLFF. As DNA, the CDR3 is TGCGCCAGCAGCGCTGGGACAGTTGAAAATGAAAAACTGTTTTTT.

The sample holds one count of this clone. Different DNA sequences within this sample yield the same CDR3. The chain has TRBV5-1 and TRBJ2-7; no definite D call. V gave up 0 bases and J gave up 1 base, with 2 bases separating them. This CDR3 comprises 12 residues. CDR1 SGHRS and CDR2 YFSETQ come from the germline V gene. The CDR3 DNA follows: TGCGCCAGCAGCTTGGCGTCCTACGAGCAGTACTTC. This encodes CASSLASYEQYF.

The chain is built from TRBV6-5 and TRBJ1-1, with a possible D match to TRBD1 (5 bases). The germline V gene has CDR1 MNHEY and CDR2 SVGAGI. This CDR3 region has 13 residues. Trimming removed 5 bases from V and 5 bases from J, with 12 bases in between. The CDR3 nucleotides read TGTGCCAGCAGTGACAACGGGGGGACTGAAGCTTTCTTT. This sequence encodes CASSDNGGTEAFF.

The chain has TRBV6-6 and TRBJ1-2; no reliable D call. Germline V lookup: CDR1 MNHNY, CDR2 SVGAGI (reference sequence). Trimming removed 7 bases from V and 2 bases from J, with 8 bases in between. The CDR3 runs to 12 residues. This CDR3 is CASIYINYGYTF. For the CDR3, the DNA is TGTGCCAGCATTTATATCAACTATGGCTACACCTTC.

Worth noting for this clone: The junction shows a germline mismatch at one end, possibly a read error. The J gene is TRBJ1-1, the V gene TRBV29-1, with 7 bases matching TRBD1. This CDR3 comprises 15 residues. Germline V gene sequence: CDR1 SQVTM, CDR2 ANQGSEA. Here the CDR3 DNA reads TGCCGCGTTGGTGACAGGGCTCGGAAGAACACTGAAGCTTTCTTT. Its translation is CRVGDRARKNTEAFF.

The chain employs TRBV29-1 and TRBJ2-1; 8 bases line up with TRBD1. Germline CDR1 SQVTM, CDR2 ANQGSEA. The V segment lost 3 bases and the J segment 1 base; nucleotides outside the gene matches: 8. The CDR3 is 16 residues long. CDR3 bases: TGCAGCGTTGAGGAGGGACAGGAGGATTCCTACAATGAGCAGTTCTTC. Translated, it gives CSVEEGQEDSYNEQFF.

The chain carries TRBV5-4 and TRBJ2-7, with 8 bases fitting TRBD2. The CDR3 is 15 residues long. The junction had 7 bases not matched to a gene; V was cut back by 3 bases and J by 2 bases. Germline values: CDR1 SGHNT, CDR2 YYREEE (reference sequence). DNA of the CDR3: TGTGCCAGCAGCTCGAGCGGGAGTTCGACCTACGAGCAGTACTTC. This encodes CASSSSGSSTYEQYF.

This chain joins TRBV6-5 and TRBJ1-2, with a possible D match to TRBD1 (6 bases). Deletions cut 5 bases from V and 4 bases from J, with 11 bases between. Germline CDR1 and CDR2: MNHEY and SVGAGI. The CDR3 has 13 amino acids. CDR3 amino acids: CASSRTVSYGYTF. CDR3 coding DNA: TGTGCCAGCAGTCGGACAGTCTCCTATGGCTACACCTTC.

CDR3 residues: CASSDVLGQREAFF. CDR3 coding DNA: TGTGCCAGCAGTGATGTATTGGGACAGAGAGAAGCTTTCTTT. The J gene is TRBJ1-1, the V gene TRBV2; 7 bases map to TRBD1. The germline V gene encodes CDR1 SNHLY and CDR2 FYNNEI. CDR3 size: 14 residues. The V segment lost 3 bases and the J segment 8 bases; nucleotides outside the gene matches: 9.

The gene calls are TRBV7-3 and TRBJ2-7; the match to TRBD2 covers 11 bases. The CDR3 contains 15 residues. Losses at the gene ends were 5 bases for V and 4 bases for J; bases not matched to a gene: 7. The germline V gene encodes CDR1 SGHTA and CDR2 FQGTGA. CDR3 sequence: CASSLGTSGRYEQYF. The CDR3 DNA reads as TGTGCCAGCAGCCTCGGGACTAGCGGACGATACGAGCAGTACTTC.

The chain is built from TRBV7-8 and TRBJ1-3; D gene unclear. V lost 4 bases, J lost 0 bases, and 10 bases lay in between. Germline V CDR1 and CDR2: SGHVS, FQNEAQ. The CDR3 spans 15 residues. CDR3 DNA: TGTGCCAGCAGCTCCCTTCGGAGCTCTGGAAACACCATATATTTT. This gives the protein CASSSLRSSGNTIYF.

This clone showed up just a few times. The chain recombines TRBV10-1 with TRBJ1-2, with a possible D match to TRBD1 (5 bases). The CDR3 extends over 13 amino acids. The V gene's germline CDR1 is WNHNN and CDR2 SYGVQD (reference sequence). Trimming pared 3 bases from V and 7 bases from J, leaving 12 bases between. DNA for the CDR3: TGCGCCAGCAGTGAACAGGTGAATGGTGGCTACACCTTC. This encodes CASSEQVNGGYTF.

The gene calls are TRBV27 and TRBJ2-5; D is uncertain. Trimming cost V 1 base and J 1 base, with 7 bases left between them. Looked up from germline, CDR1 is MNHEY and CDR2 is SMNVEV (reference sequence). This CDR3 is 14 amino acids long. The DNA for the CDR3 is TGTGCCAGCAGTTTATGGGCCAGCCAAGAGACCCAGTACTTC. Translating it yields CASSLWASQETQYF.

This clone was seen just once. CDR3 sequence reads: CASSGGTSAYNEQFF. The CDR3, as DNA: TGTGCCAGTAGTGGTGGGACTAGCGCGTACAATGAGCAGTTCTTC. The V call is TRBV19, the J call TRBJ2-1; 10 bases are shared with TRBD2. V trimming: 5 bases; J trimming: 4 bases; junction bases outside the gene matches: 5. This CDR3 region has 15 residues. CDR1 LNHDA and CDR2 SQIVND come from the germline V gene (reference sequence).

The CDR3 region has the DNA TGTGCCAGCAGTTACGGGGGACAGGGGCCCTACGAGCAGTACTTC. Its protein product is CASSYGGQGPYEQYF. The J gene is TRBJ2-7, the V gene TRBV6-6, with 10 bases lining up with TRBD1. The CDR3 has 15 residues. Germline trimming cut 2 bases from V and 2 bases from J; bases unmatched to any gene: 3. Per germline, CDR1 MNHNY and CDR2 SVGAGI (reference sequence).

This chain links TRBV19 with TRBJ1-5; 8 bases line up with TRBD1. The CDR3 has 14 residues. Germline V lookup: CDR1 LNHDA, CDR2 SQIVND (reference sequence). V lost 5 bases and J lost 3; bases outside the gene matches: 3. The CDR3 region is CASSPDRDNQPQHF. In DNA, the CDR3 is TGTGCCAGTAGTCCGGACAGGGACAATCAGCCCCAGCATTTT.

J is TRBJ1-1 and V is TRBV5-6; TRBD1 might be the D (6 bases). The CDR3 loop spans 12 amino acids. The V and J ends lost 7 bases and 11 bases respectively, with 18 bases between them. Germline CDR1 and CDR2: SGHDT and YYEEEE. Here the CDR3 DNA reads TGTGCCAGCGGACAGTCGCAAACCAACGCTTTCTTT. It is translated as CASGQSQTNAFF.

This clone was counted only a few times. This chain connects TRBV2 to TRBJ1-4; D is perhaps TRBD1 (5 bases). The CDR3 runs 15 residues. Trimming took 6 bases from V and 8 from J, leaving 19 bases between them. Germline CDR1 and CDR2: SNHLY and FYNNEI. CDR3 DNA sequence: TGTGCCAGCAGGGCCCCAGGGTGGGGAGGGGAAAAACTGTTTTTT. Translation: CASRAPGWGGEKLFF.

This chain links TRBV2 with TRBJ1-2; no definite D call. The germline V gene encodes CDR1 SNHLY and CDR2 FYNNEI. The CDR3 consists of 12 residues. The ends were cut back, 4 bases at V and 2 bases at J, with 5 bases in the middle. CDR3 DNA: TGTGCCAGCAGTGCCAGGAACTATGGCTACACCTTC. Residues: CASSARNYGYTF.

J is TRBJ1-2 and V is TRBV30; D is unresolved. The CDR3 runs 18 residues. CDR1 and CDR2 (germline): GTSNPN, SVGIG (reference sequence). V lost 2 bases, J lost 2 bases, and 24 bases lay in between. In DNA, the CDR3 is TGTGCCTGGAGTTCGACCCCGGGGATCCTCTTCGCGAACTATGGCTACACCTTC. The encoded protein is CAWSSTPGILFANYGYTF.

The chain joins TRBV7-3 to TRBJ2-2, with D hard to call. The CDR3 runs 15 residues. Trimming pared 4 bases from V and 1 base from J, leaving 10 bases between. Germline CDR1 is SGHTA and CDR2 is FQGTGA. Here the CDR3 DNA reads TGTGCCAGCAGCTCTTCCCCCCTGAACACCGGGGAGCTGTTTTTT. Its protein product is CASSSSPLNTGELFF.

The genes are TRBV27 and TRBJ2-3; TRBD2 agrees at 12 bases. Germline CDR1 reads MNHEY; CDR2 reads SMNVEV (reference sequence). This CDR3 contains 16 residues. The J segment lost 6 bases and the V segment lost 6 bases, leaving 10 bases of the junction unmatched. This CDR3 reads CASSQLHGTSGDTQYF. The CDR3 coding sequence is TGTGCCAGCAGCCAACTACATGGGACTAGCGGGGATACGCAGTATTTT.

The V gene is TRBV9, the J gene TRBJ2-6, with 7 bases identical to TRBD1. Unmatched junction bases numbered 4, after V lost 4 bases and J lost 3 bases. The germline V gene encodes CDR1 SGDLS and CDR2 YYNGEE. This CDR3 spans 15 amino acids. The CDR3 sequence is CASSTTGVGANVLTF. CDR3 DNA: TGTGCCAGCAGCACCACAGGGGTTGGGGCCAACGTCCTGACTTTC.

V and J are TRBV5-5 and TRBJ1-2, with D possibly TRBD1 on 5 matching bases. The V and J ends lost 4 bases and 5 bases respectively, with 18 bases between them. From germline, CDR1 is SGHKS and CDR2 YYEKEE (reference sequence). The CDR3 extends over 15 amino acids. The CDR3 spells CASSLLTVNKYGYTF. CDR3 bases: TGTGCCAGCAGCCTATTGACAGTGAACAAATATGGCTACACCTTC. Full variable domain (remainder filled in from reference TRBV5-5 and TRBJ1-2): DAGVTQSPTHLIKTRGQQVTLRCSPISGHKSVSWYQQVLGQGPQFIFQYYEKEERGRGNFPDRFSARQFPNYSSELNVNALLLGDSALYLCASSLLTVNKYGYTFGSGTRLTVV.